The clone carrying this TCR beta chain appeared a single time. The record originates from a study of T cells in lung cancer brain metastases. Clones were read by immunoSEQ multiplex PCR, and TCRdb kept only the in-frame ones, dropping some. This sample has about 5,000 clones, with about 88% found just once. Trimming removed 3 bases from V and 0 bases from J; junction bases left unmatched: 7. CDR3 length: 16 amino acids. Germline values: CDR1 KGHSH, CDR2 LQKENI. The TCR comes from a man aged 65-85 years with non-small cell lung cancer. Sequencing was carried out using tumor tissue from the primary lung tumor. The chain joins TRBV18 to TRBJ2-7; 8 bases line up with TRBD2. The CDR3 region is CASSPPLAGNSYEQYF. CDR3 in DNA: TGTGCCAGCTCACCCCCGCTAGCGGGTAACTCCTACGAGCAGTACTTC. Full variable domain (missing parts from reference TRBV18 and TRBJ2-7): NAGVMQNPRHLVRRRGQEARLRCSPMKGHSHVYWYRQLPEEGLKFMVYLQKENIIDESGMPKERFSAEFPKEGPSILRIQQVVRGDSAAYFCASSPPLAGNSYEQYFGPGTRLTVT.